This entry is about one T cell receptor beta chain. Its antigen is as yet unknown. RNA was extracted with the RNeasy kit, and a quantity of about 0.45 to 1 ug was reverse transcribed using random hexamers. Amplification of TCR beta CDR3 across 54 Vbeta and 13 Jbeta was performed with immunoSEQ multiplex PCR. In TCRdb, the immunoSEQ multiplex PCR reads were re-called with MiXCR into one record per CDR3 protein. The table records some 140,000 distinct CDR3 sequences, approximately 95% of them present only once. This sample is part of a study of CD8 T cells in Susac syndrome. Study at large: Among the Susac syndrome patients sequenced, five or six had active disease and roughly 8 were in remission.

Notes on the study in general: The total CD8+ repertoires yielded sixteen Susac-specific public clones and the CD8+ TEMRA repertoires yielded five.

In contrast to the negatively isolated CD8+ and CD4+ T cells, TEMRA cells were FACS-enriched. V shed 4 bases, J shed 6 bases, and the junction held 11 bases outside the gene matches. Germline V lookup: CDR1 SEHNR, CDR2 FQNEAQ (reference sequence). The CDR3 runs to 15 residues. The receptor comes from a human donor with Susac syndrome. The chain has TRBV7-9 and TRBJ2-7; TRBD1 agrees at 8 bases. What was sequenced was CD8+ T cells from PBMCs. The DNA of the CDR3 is TGTGCCAGCAGCTCCGGACAGGGCTTAAAGATCGAGCAGTACTTC. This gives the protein CASSSGQGLKIEQYF.